A single T cell receptor (beta chain) is shown here with its context. The entry originates in a study of blood T cells in healthy people across ages. PCR was performed a second time for roughly 7 to 12 cycles using a sample-barcoded 5' primer and a J-beta primer mix. Researchers report that a template-switch adaptor with 12 random nucleotides tagged each cDNA molecule. TCRdb re-analysed the 5' RACE reads in MiXCR, keeping a single row per CDR3 protein. The data contain about 760,000 distinct CDR3 sequences, 25% of them singletons. Trimming removed 5 bases at V and 3 bases at J, with 10 bases between. The germline V gene has CDR1 LNHDA and CDR2 SQIVND (reference sequence). The CDR3 loop spans 13 amino acids. This sample also belongs to another study, concerning T cells of mothers and their children.

What was sequenced was blood. J is TRBJ2-5 and V is TRBV19; TRBD1 is a possible D gene (6 bases). The receptor was derived from a boy aged 5-17 years in good health. The CDR3 region is CASSRTAEETQYF. CDR3 in DNA: TGTGCCAGTAGTCGGACAGCAGAAGAGACCCAGTACTTC. Full variable domain (remainder filled in from reference TRBV19 and TRBJ2-5): DGGITQSPKYLFRKEGQNVTLSCEQNLNHDAMYWYRQDPGQGLRLIYYSQIVNDFQKGDIAEGYSVSREKKESFPLTVTSAQKNPTAFYLCASSRTAEETQYFGPGTRLLVL.